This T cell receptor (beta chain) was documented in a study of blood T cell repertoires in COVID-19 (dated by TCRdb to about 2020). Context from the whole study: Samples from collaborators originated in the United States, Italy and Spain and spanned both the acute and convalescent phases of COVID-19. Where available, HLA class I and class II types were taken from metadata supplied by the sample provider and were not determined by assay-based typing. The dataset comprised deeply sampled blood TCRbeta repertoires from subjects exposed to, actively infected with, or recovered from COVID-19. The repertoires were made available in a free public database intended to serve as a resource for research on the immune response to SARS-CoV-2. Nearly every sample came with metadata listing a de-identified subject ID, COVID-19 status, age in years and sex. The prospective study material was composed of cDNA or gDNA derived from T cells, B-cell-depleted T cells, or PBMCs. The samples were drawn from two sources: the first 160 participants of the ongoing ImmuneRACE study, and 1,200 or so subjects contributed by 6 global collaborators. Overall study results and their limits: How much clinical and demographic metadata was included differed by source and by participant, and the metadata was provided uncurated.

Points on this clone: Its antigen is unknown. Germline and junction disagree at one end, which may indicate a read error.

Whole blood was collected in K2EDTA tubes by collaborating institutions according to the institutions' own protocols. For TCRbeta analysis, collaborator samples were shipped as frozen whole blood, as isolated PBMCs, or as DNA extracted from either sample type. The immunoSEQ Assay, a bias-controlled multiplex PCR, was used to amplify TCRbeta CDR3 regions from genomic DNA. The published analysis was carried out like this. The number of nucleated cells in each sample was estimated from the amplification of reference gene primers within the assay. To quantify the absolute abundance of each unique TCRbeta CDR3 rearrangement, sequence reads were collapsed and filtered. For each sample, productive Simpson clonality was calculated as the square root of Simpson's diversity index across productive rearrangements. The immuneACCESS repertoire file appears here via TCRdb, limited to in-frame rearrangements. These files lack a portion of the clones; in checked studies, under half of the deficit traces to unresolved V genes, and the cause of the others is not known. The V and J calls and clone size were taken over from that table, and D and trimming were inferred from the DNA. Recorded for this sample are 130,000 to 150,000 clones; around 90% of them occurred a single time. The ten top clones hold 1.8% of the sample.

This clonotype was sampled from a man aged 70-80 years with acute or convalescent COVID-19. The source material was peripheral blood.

The DNA is as follows: TGTGCCAGCAGCCAAAGGAGGGAGGGCGCAGTACTCTTC. Translated, it gives CASSQRREGAVLF. This receptor chain uses TRBV3-1 (or the pseudogene TRBV3-2) and TRBJ2-1, and TRBD2 aligns with 7 junction nucleotides. The CDR3 contains 13 residues, cysteine and phenylalanine counted. The entry retains the CDR3 DNA only, 39 bases that are in frame from base 1. CDR1 and CDR2 are read off the germline V gene (reference sequence) as LGHDT and YNNKEL.